This TCR beta chain was captured in a study of OX40 agonist ivuxolimab in advanced cancers. Concerning the study at large: The costimulatory receptor OX40 (CD134) was targeted by ivuxolimab, a fully human IgG2 agonistic monoclonal antibody. Intravenous ivuxolimab was administered to patients every 2 weeks at six dose levels: 0.01, 0.1, 0.3, 1.5, 3 and 10 mg/kg. Among the 52 dose-escalation patients, some 19 had hepatocellular carcinoma, 15 melanoma, 9 renal cell carcinoma and 9 head and neck cancer. A male proportion of approximately 83% and a mean age of 60 years, ranging from 23 to 79, were recorded for the dose-escalation cohort. Prior anti-PD-1, anti-PD-L1 or anti-CTLA-4 therapy was permitted, and checkpoint inhibitors had been received by about 36% of dose-escalation patients. Partial responses occurred in three dose-escalation patients: two with cutaneous melanoma and one with hepatocellular carcinoma. The purpose of peripheral TCRbeta sequencing was to test whether ivuxolimab changed TCR sequence diversity and led to clonal T-cell expansion. The paper describes the monotherapy dose-escalation part (N of about 55 patients) of the phase I trial of ivuxolimab.

As concerns this clone: Its antigen has not been determined. No much larger clone is present one base from it, and per-base qualities are unavailable.

Patients with a history of autoimmune disease or receiving systemic immunosuppression were excluded from the trial. In every dose cohort, peripheral blood was drawn for TCR sequencing at baseline, cycle 4 day 1, and cycle 7 day 1. The samples were drawn from a first-in-human, open-label, multicenter phase I dose-escalation trial of ivuxolimab. Adults with locally advanced or metastatic melanoma, renal cell, hepatocellular, or head and neck squamous cell carcinoma were enrolled in the trial. Before TCR sequencing, CD4+ T cells and CD8+ T cells from peripheral blood were sorted into separate populations. Study-wide findings and limitations: Clonal expansion of both CD4+ and CD8+ blood T cells was observed from baseline to week 6 at doses 0.1 to 3.0 mg/kg. Low levels of normalized T-cell clonal expansion were also seen in some patients who did not respond. Antigen specificity was not determined for the clonally expanded peripheral T cells. After ivuxolimab, expanded clones were on average more numerous among CD8+ T cells than among CD4+ T cells. In the 0.1-3.0 mg/kg groups, partial responders had among the lowest normalized peripheral clonal expansion, particularly in CD8+ T cells.

A distance of 15 bases separates the germline ends of V and J, which lose 6 bases and 7 bases respectively. Via the germline V gene, CDR1 is MNHEY and CDR2 SVGAGI. The CDR3 holds 13 amino acids from the cysteine to the phenylalanine. The read is trimmed to its CDR3 DNA, 39 bases read in frame from base 1. To sequence the TCRbeta CDR3 region, genomic DNA was isolated from the sorted cells. The immunoSEQ Assay was used to sequence the TCRbeta CDR3 regions. TCRdb's version of the immuneACCESS table is confined to in-frame rearrangements and falls short of the full clone set. An unresolved V gene accounts for under half of the shortfall where checked; the remainder is of unknown origin. The sample includes tens of thousands of clones, with over 75% observed a single time. Of the sample, under 14% falls within the top ten clones.

Material: CD4+ or CD8+ T cells sorted from blood, obtained in a trial of the OX40 agonist ivuxolimab. This receptor was identified in an adult with an advanced solid tumor such as melanoma, head and neck, liver or kidney cancer. The sequence joins TRBV6-5 to TRBJ1-2, with no confidently assigned D gene. The CDR3 protein: CASRQRTGGGYTF. The DNA is TGTGCCAGCAGACAACGGACCGGTGGTGGCTACACCTTC.